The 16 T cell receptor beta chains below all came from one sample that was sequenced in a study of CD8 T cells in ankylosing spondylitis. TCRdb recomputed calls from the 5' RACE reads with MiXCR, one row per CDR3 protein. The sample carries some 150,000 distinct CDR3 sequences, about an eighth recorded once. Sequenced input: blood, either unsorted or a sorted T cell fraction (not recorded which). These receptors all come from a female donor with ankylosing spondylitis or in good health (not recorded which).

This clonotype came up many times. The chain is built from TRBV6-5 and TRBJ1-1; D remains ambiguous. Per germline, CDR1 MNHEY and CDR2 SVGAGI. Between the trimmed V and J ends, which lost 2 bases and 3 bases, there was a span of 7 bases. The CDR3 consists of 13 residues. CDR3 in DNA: TGTGCCAGCAGTTACACCCGGGACACTGAAGCTTTCTTT. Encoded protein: CASSYTRDTEAFF.

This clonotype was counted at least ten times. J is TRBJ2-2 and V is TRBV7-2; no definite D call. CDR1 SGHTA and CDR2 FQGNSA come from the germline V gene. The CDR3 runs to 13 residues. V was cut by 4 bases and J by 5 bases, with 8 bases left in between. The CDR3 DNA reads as TGTGCCAGCAGCTCAGTGGGGACCGGGGAGCTGTTTTTT. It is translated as CASSSVGTGELFF.

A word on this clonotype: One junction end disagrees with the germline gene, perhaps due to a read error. In DNA, the CDR3 is TGCGCCAGCAGCTTGGGTTTGCAGGGAGGGGAAAAACTGGTTTTT. This gives the protein CASSLGLQGGEKLVF. This chain joins TRBV5-1 and TRBJ1-4; weak D call: TRBD1 (5 bases). The CDR3 spans 15 residues. Germline loops: CDR1 SGHRS, CDR2 YFSETQ.

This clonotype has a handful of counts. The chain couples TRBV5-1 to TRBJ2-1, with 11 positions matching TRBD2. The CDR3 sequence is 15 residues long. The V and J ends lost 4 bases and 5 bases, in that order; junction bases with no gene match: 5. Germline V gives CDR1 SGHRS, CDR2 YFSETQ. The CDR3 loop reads CASSLTSGSHNEQFF. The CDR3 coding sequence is TGCGCCAGCAGCCTCACTAGCGGGAGCCACAATGAGCAGTTCTTC.

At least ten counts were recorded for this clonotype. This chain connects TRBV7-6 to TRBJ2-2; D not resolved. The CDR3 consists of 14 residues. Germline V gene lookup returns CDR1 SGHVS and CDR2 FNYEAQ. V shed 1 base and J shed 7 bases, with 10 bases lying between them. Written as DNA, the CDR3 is TGTGCCAGCAGCTTAGGGTTGGGCAGCGGGGAGCTGTTTTTT. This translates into CASSLGLGSGELFF.

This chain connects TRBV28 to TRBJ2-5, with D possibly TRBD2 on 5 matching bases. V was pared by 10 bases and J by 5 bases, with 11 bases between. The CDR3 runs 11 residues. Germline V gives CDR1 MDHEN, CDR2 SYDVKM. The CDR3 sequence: CATLQRETQYF. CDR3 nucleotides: TGTGCCACGTTACAGCGGGAGACCCAGTACTTC.

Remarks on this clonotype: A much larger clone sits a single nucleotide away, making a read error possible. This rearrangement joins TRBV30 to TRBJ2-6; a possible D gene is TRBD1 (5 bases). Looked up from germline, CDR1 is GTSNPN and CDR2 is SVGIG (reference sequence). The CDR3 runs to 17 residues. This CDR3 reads CAWSVGQPLSGANVLIF. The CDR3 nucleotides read TGTGCCTGGAGTGTAGGCCAACCCCTTTCTGGGGCCAACGTCCTGATTTTC.

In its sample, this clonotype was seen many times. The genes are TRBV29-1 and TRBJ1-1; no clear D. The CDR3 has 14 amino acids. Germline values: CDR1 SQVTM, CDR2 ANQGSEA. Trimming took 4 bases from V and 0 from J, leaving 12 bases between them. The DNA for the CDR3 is TGCAGCGTTGTCCAGAAGGGATTGAACACTGAAGCTTTCTTT. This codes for CSVVQKGLNTEAFF.

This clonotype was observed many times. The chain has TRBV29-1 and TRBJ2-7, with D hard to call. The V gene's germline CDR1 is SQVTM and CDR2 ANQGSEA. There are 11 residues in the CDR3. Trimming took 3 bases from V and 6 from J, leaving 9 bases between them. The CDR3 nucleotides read TGCAGCGTTGATGGGGTTAGCGAGCAGTACTTC. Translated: CSVDGVSEQYF.

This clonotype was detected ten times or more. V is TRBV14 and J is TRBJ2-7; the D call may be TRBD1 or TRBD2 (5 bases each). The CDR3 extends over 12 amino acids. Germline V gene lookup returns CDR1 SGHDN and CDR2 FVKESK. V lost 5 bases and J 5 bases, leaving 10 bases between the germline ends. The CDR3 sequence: CASSWGPHEQYF. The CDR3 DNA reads TGTGCCAGCAGCTGGGGACCTCACGAGCAGTACTTC.

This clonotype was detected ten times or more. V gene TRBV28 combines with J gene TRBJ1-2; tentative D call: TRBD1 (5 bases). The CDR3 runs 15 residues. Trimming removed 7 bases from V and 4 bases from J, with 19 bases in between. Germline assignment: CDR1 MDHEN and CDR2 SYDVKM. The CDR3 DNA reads TGTGCCAGCACCCCCGAGCGGGGACGTGGCTATGGCTACACCTTC. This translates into CASTPERGRGYGYTF.

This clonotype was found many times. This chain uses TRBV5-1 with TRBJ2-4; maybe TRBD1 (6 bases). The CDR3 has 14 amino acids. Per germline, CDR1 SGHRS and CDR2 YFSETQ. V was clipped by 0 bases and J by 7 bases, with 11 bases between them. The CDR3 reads CASSLVPGANIQYF. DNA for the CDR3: TGCGCCAGCAGCTTGGTACCAGGGGCTAACATTCAGTACTTC.

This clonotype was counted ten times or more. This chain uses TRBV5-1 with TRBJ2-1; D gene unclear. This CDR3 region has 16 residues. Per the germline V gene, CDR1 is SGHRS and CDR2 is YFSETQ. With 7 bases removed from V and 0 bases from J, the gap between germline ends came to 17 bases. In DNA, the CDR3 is TGCGCCAGCCTTCGGTCGGTAAGCAGCTCCTACAATGAGCAGTTCTTC. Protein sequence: CASLRSVSSSYNEQFF.

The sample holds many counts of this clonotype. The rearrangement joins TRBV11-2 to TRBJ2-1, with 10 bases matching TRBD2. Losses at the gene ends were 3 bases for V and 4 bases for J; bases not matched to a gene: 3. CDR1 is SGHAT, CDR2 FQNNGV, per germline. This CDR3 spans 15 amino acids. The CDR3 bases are TGTGCCAGCAGCTTGCCAGCGGGAGGGTACAATGAGCAGTTCTTC. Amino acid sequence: CASSLPAGGYNEQFF.

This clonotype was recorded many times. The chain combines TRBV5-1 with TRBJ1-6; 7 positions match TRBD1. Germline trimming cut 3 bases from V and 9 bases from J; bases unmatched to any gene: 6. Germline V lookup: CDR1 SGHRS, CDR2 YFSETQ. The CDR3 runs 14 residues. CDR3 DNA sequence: TGCGCCAGCAGCTCGGGGACAGAAGCTTCACCCCTCCACTTT. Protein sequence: CASSSGTEASPLHF.

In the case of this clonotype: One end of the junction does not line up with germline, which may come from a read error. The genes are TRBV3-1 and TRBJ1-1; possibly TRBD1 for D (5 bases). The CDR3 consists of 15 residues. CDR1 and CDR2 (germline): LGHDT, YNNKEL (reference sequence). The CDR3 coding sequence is TGTGCCAACAGCCAAGATAGCGGGGGAAACACTGAAGCTTTCTTT. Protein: CANSQDSGGNTEAFF.